In its sample, the clone carrying this T cell receptor beta chain was seen a few times. The target antigen is unknown. Primed by a sample-barcoded 5' primer and a J-beta primer mix, a second PCR proceeded for 7 to 11 cycles. TCRdb fed the 5' RACE reads into MiXCR, producing one record per CDR3 protein. This sample has 1.5 million or so distinct CDR3 sequences, with roughly 40% found just once. The data are from a study of blood T cells in healthy people across ages. This CDR3 has 15 amino acids. The V gene lost 5 bases and the J gene lost 6 bases, with 19 bases spanning the gap. Healthy Caucasian individuals from Russia aged about 6 to 100 served as donors. Study-wide results and limits: Considered underestimates were the diversity estimates obtained from one million T cells. A strong correlation was seen between TCR beta diversity and naive T cell percentage. TCR beta diversity, measured per million T cells, fell in a roughly linear way with age.

The chain recombines TRBV12-3 or TRBV12-4 with TRBJ1-2; D call uncertain. The sequenced material came from blood. The sequence came from a woman younger than 35 in good health. The CDR3 sequence is CASSPLASGTDGYTF. CDR3 coding DNA: TGTGCCAGCAGTCCCTTGGCATCTGGAACTGATGGCTACACCTTC.